One and the same sample provided the 22 T cell receptor beta chains below, sequenced in a study of Ad26.COV2.S vaccination and SARS-CoV-2 variants. Documented treatment: 15 to 20 received Ad26.COV2.S at low or high dose, single or two shots; about 5 received placebo; per-sample allocation not given. Specimen acquisition occurred on day 63 following the initial vaccine or placebo injection. The table came from immunoSEQ multiplex PCR; TCRdb's copy has only in-frame clones and leaves some out. This sample has around 340,000 clones, with around nine tenths found just once. The sample here was peripheral blood, taken in a trial of Ad26.COV2.S vaccine versus placebo. These TCRs come from a person between 18 and 65 years old who received the Ad26.COV2.S COVID-19 vaccine or a placebo.

This chain connects TRBV5-4 to TRBJ1-1; the D gene is possibly TRBD1 (5 bases). The germline V gene encodes CDR1 SGHNT and CDR2 YYREEE (reference sequence). This CDR3 has 12 residues. V lost 0 bases to trimming and J lost 9 bases, with 9 bases between them. The CDR3 here is CASSLAGAKAFF. Here the CDR3 DNA reads TGTGCCAGCAGCTTGGCCGGGGCGAAAGCTTTCTTT.

The chain uses TRBV10-3 and TRBJ2-1, with D perhaps given as TRBD1 or TRBD2 (6 bases each). This CDR3 contains 14 residues. V lost 3 bases and J lost 8, with 14 bases in between. CDR1 and CDR2 from the germline V gene are ENHRY and SYGVKD. The CDR3 DNA sequence: TGTGCCATCAGTGATCCGGGGGCTGTCGATGAGCAGTTCTTC. Its translation is CAISDPGAVDEQFF.

The CDR3 reads CASSFWAKSTDTQYF. CDR3 coding DNA: TGTGCCAGCAGCTTTTGGGCAAAGAGCACAGATACGCAGTATTTT. The chain recombines TRBV13 with TRBJ2-3; D remains ambiguous. The CDR3 extends over 15 amino acids. Germline V lookup: CDR1 PRHDT, CDR2 FYEKMQ (reference sequence). Trimming shortened V by 3 bases and J by 0 bases, and 10 bases separated the two germline ends.

V gene TRBV9 combines with J gene TRBJ2-6; TRBD2 is a possible D gene (5 bases). The germline V gene encodes CDR1 SGDLS and CDR2 YYNGEE. The ends were cut back, 4 bases at V and 0 bases at J, with 11 bases in the middle. The CDR3 contains 16 residues. The CDR3 is CASSRGSSSGANVLTF. The CDR3 DNA sequence: TGTGCCAGCAGCCGGGGATCGAGCTCTGGGGCCAACGTCCTGACTTTC.

This sequence joins TRBV5-1 and TRBJ1-2, with TRBD1 matching 9 bases. Germline lookup yields CDR1 SGHRS and CDR2 YFSETQ. The ends lost 4 bases at V and 7 bases at J; junction bases unmatched: 8. CDR3 size: 14 residues. The CDR3 is CASSPQGAKGGYTF. The CDR3 DNA is TGCGCCAGCAGCCCACAGGGGGCGAAGGGTGGCTACACCTTC. Supplemented by reference TRBV5-1 and TRBJ1-2, the full variable domain reads KAGVTQTPRYLIKTRGQQVTLSCSPISGHRSVSWYQQTPGQGLQFLFEYFSETQRNKGNFPGRFSGRQFSNSRSEMNVSTLELGDSALYLCASSPQGAKGGYTFGSGTRLTVV.

The chain couples TRBV5-1 to TRBJ2-7, with TRBD2 matching over 10 bases. This CDR3 is 15 amino acids long. Looked up from germline, CDR1 is SGHRS and CDR2 is YFSETQ. Trimming removed 2 bases from V and 3 bases from J; junction bases left unmatched: 5. In nucleotides, the CDR3 is TGCGCCAGCAGCTTCGCTAGCGGGAGAATCTACGAGCAGTACTTC. Translating it yields CASSFASGRIYEQYF.

About this clone: The sample carries other DNA sequences with the same CDR3. The CDR3 spells CASSQPGQNYEQYF. CDR3 sequence (DNA): TGTGCCAGCAGTCAACCGGGACAGAATTACGAGCAGTACTTC. This chain uses TRBV27 with TRBJ2-7; 7 positions match TRBD1. The V and J ends lost 5 bases and 4 bases, in that order; junction bases with no gene match: 8. CDR1 is MNHEY and CDR2 is SMNVEV in the germline V gene (reference sequence). The CDR3 has 14 residues.

The chain recombines TRBV6-5 with TRBJ2-7; D may be TRBD2 (6 bases). V dropped 0 bases and J dropped 7 bases, with 16 bases sitting between them. Germline loops: CDR1 MNHEY, CDR2 SVGAGI. CDR3 length: 15 amino acids. CDR3 residues: CASSYSRGRPSEQYF. The CDR3 nucleotides are TGTGCCAGCAGTTACTCGCGGGGACGGCCTAGTGAGCAGTACTTC.

The chain couples TRBV7-3 to TRBJ1-1, with TRBD1 as a possible D gene (6 bases). Germline-derived CDR1 and CDR2 are SGHTA and FQGTGA. There are 16 residues in the CDR3. Trimming left V 3 bases short and J 0 bases short, with 14 bases between. Here the CDR3 reads CASSLAGTPMNTEAFF. The CDR3 region has the DNA TGTGCCAGCAGCTTGGCCGGGACACCCATGAACACTGAAGCTTTCTTT. Together with reference TRBV7-3 and TRBJ1-1, the CDR3 gives the full variable domain: GAGVSQTPSNKVTEKGKYVELRCDPISGHTALYWYRQSLGQGPEFLIYFQGTGAADDSGLPNDRFFAVRPEGSVSTLKIQRTERGDSAVYLCASSLAGTPMNTEAFFGQGTRLTVV.

Here the CDR3 DNA reads TGTGCCAGCAGTGAAGCATCAGGAGGGCTCCCCAATCAGCCCCAGCATTTT. Amino acids: CASSEASGGLPNQPQHF. The chain combines TRBV6-1 with TRBJ1-5; D gene unclear. The germline V gene has CDR1 MNHNS and CDR2 SASEGT. The V end lost 0 bases, the J end lost 3 bases, and 15 bases lay between the germline ends. There are 17 residues in the CDR3.

This rearrangement joins TRBV20-1 to TRBJ1-5; D is ambiguous. The CDR3 consists of 12 residues. CDR1 DFQATT and CDR2 SNEGSKA come from the germline V gene (reference sequence). Trimming cost V 3 bases and J 8 bases, with 11 bases left between them. This chain's CDR3 is CSASSGLEPQHF. The CDR3, as DNA: TGCAGTGCTAGTTCGGGGTTAGAGCCCCAGCATTTT.

V is TRBV6-5 and J is TRBJ2-7, with D possibly TRBD1 on 6 matching bases. Trimming pared 5 bases from V and 6 bases from J, leaving 8 bases between. Germline V gives CDR1 MNHEY, CDR2 SVGAGI. The CDR3 has 11 amino acids. The CDR3 sequence: CASSRDTEQYF. CDR3 nucleotides: TGTGCCAGCAGTCGGGACACCGAGCAGTACTTC.

This clone was found a few times. The CDR3 DNA reads TGTGCCAGCAGTGACGGGACAGGGGGCGTGAATGAGCAGTTCTTC. It encodes CASSDGTGGVNEQFF. V gene TRBV2 combines with J gene TRBJ2-1; 12 bases agree with TRBD1. This CDR3 is built from 15 residues. In germline, CDR1 is SNHLY, CDR2 FYNNEI. Germline trimming cut 3 bases from V and 7 bases from J; bases unmatched to any gene: 4.

The chain has TRBV7-2 and TRBJ1-3; D ambiguous. Trimming pared 2 bases from V and 0 bases from J, leaving 11 bases between. CDR1 is SGHTA, CDR2 FQGNSA, per germline. There are 16 residues in the CDR3. The CDR3 loop is CASSLSSPGSGNTIYF. The CDR3 DNA reads as TGTGCCAGCAGCTTAAGTTCTCCGGGCTCTGGAAACACCATATATTTT.

The rearrangement joins TRBV29-1 to TRBJ2-7; TRBD1 matches 9 bases. Germline CDR1 and CDR2: SQVTM and ANQGSEA. The trim removed 1 base at V and 8 bases at J, leaving 6 bases unmatched. The CDR3 totals 13 residues. CDR3 DNA sequence: TGCAGCGTTGAAGTGGCACAGGGGGCTAAGCAGTACTTC. Residues: CSVEVAQGAKQYF.

This rearrangement joins TRBV30 to TRBJ2-7; D is possibly TRBD2 (5 bases). The CDR3 runs 17 residues. CDR1 is GTSNPN and CDR2 is SVGIG in the germline V gene (reference sequence). V gave up 2 bases and J gave up 3 bases, with 23 bases separating them. CDR3 amino acids: CAWSMRTSKASYYEQYF. CDR3 bases: TGTGCCTGGAGTATGCGGACTTCGAAGGCTTCCTACTACGAGCAGTACTTC.

The V call is TRBV11-2, the J call TRBJ2-7; D may be TRBD2 (6 bases). This CDR3 has 14 amino acids. V was pared by 0 bases and J by 7 bases, with 13 bases between. Germline assignment: CDR1 SGHAT and CDR2 FQNNGV. For the CDR3, the DNA is TGTGCCAGCAGCTTAGATCCTGGGGCGGGGGAGCAGTACTTC. Its translation: CASSLDPGAGEQYF.

V gene TRBV14 combines with J gene TRBJ2-3; tentative D call: TRBD1 (5 bases). With 1 base removed from V and 0 bases from J, the gap between germline ends came to 20 bases. CDR3 size: 19 residues. Per germline, CDR1 SGHDN and CDR2 FVKESK. The CDR3 protein is CASSQVETVGPTSTDTQYF. The CDR3 nucleotides read TGTGCCAGCAGCCAAGTAGAGACAGTGGGCCCAACTAGCACAGATACGCAGTATTTT. The variable domain in full, completed from reference TRBV14 and TRBJ2-3, reads EAGVTQFPSHSVIEKGQTVTLRCDPISGHDNLYWYRRVMGKEIKFLLHFVKESKQDESGMPNNRFLAERTGGTYSTLKVQPAELEDSGVYFCASSQVETVGPTSTDTQYFGPGTRLTVL.

This chain joins TRBV5-1 and TRBJ1-6; no reliable D call. The ends were cut back, 4 bases at V and 8 bases at J, with 16 bases in the middle. The germline gives CDR1 SGHRS, CDR2 YFSETQ. The CDR3 is 15 residues long. CDR3 sequence (DNA): TGCGCCAGCAGCCCCAATTCGGCAATGGATTCACCCCTCCACTTT. Residues: CASSPNSAMDSPLHF.

This chain uses TRBV29-1 with TRBJ2-5; D may be TRBD1 or TRBD2 (6 bases each). V shed 7 bases and J shed 4 bases, with 19 bases lying between them. Germline V lookup: CDR1 SQVTM, CDR2 ANQGSEA. The CDR3 is 14 residues long. The CDR3 spells CSGKGTGAVETQYF. The CDR3 DNA reads as TGCAGCGGTAAGGGGACGGGGGCCGTAGAGACCCAGTACTTC.

The sample holds a few counts of this clone. The J gene is TRBJ2-7, the V gene TRBV10-3; TRBD1 aligns across 10 bases. This CDR3 comprises 15 residues. The V gene's germline CDR1 is ENHRY and CDR2 SYGVKD. Trimming removed 6 bases from V and 1 base from J; junction bases left unmatched: 6. CDR3 in amino acids: CAISRDRGLSYEQYF. CDR3 coding DNA: TGTGCCATCAGCCGGGACAGGGGACTATCCTACGAGCAGTACTTC.

The chain recombines TRBV5-1 with TRBJ2-1; TRBD1 is a possible D gene (5 bases). V was cut by 0 bases and J by 8 bases, with 15 bases left in between. Germline V gene data show CDR1 as SGHRS and CDR2 as YFSETQ. The CDR3 totals 15 residues. CDR3 protein: CASSLEDTNDDEQFF. The CDR3 bases are TGCGCCAGCAGCTTGGAGGACACCAACGATGATGAGCAGTTCTTC.